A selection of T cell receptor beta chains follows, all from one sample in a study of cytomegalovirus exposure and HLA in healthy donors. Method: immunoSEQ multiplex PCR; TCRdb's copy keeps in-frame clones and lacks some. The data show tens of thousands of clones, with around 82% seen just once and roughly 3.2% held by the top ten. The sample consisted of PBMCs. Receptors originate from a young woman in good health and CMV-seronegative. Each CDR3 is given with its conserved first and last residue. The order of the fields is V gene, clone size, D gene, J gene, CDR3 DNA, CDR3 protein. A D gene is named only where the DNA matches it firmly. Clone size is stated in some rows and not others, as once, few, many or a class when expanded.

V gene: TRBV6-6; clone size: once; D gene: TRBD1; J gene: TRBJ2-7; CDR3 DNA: TGTGCCAGCAGTGCTCCGGGACAGACAAACTACGAGCAGTACTTC; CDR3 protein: CASSAPGQTNYEQYF
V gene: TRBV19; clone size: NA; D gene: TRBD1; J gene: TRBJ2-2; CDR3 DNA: TGTGCCAGTAGTACGACAGGGGGACGACGCACCGGGGAGCTGTTTTTT; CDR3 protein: CASSTTGGRRTGELFF
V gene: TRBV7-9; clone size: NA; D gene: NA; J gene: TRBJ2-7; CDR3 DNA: TGTGCCAGCAGCCTCCTTCCCGACTCACCTCAAACGGAGTACTTC; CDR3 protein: CASSLLPDSPQTEYF
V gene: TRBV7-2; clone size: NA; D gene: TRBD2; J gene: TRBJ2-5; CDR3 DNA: TGTGCCAGCAGCTTAGTTGCGGGAGGGGCAGAGACCCAGTACTTC; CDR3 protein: CASSLVAGGAETQYF
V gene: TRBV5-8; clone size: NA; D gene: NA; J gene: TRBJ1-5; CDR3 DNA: TGTGCCAGCAGCTATATACAGGGAGTGTATGATCAGCCCCAGCATTTT; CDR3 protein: CASSYIQGVYDQPQHF
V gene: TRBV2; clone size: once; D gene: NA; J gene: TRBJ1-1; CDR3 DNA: TGTGCCAGCAGTGATTACCGAGCTAACACTGAAGCTTTCTTT; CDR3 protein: CASSDYRANTEAFF
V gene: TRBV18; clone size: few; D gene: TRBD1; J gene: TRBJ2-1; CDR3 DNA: TGTGCCAGCTCACCACCCGGACAGGCCTACAATGAGCAGTTCTTC; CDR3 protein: CASSPPGQAYNEQFF
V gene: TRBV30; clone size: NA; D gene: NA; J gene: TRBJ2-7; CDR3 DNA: TGTGCCTGGGTCGTGGGTAGCGGAGACGAGCAGTACTTC; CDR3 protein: CAWVVGSGDEQYF
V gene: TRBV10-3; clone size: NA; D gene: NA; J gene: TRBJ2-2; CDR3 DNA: TGTGCCATCGCGCCGACTAGGCCCGGGGAGCTGTTTTTT; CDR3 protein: CAIAPTRPGELFF
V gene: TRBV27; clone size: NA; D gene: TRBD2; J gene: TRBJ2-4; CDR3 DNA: TGTGCCAGCAGTTTTGCTAGCGGGAGGTTAGCCAAAAACATTCAGTACTTC; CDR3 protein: CASSFASGRLAKNIQYF
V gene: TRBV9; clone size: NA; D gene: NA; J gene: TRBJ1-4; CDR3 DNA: TGTGCCAGCAGCCCCAGGGGTCTGATTAATGAAAAACTGTTTTTT; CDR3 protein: CASSPRGLINEKLFF
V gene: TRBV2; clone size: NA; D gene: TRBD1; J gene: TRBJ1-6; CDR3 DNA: TGTGCCAGCAGTGTGGGACAGGGTGATAATTCACCCCTCCACTTT; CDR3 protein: CASSVGQGDNSPLHF
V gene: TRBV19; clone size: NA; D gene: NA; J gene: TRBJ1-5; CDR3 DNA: TGTGCCAGTAGTATAATAATGGGAGCCGGTAGCAATCAGCCCCAGCATTTT; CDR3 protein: CASSIIMGAGSNQPQHF
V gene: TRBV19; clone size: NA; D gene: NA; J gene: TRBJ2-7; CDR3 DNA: TGTGCCAGTAGTATCGGTGTTGCCTACGAGCAGTACTTC; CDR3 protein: CASSIGVAYEQYF
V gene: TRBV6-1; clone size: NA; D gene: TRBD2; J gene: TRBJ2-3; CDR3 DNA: TGTGCCAGCAGTGAAGCACCTAGCGGGAGAGGAGATACGCAGTATTTT; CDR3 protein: CASSEAPSGRGDTQYF
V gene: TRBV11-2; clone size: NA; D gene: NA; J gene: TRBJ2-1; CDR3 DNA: TGTGCCAGCAGCTTATTCGATGAGCAGTTCTTC; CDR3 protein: CASSLFDEQFF
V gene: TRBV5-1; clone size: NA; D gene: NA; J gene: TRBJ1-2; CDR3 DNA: TGCGCCAGCAGCTTGGTTGGGGGGACCTATGGCTACACCTTC; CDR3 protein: CASSLVGGTYGYTF
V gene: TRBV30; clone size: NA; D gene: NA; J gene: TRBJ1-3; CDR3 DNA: TGTGCCTGGAGTGTCAAGGGGCCCTCTGGAAACACCATATATTTT; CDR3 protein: CAWSVKGPSGNTIYF
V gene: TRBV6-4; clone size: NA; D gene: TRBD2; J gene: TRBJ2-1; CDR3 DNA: TGTGCCAGCAGTGTCATGGCGGGAGGGCCGAATGAGCAGTTCTTC; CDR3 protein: CASSVMAGGPNEQFF
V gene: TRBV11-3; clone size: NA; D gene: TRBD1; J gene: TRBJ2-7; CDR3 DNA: TGTGCCAGCAGCTCCTCCGGGACAGGGAACTACGAGCAGTACTTC; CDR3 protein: CASSSSGTGNYEQYF